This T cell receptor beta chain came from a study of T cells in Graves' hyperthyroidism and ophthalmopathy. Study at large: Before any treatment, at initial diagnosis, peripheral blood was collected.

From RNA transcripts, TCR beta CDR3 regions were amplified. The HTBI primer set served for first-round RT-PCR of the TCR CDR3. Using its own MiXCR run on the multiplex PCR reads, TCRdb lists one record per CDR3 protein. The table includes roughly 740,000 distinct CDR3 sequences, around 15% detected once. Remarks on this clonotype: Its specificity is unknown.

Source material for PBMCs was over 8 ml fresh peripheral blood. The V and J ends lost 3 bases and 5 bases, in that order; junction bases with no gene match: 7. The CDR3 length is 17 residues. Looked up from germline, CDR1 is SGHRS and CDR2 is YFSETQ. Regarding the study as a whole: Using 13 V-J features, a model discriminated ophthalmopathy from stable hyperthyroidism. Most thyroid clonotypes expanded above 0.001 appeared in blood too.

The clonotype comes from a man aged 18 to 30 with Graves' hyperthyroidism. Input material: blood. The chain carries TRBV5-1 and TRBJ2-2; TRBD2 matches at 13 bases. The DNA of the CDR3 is TGCGCCAGCAGCTCTGGACTAGCGGGAGCGCGAACCGGGGAGCTGTTTTTT. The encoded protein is CASSSGLAGARTGELFF.